This T cell receptor beta chain was sequenced in a study of T cell responses to AZD1222 COVID-19 vaccine. General study results and limits: The study identified only five to seven AZD1222 recipients as seropositive at baseline. Researchers report vaccine-associated CD4 TCRs spanning spike, with dominance at 160-218 and 743-854. Spike-specific TCR breadth and depth rose after two AZD1222 doses. The reported proportion of spike-specific TCRs targeting unmutated variant regions was nearly half.

With respect to this clone: Its antigen remains unidentified.

This CDR3 contains 14 residues. V was clipped by 4 bases and J by 12 bases, with 21 bases between them. CDR1 is MDHEN and CDR2 is SYDVKM in the germline V gene. Here immunoSEQ multiplex PCR was the method, and the copy in TCRdb shows in-frame clones only, minus some. The data hold 150,000 to 200,000 clones, with roughly 92% observed a single time. The source material was peripheral blood, sampled on day 0 of AZD1222 vaccination. The TCR sequence derives from an adult in good health. This sequence joins TRBV28 and TRBJ1-2; D perhaps matches TRBD1 (5 bases). The CDR3 bases are TGTGCCAGCAGTTCTCTATGGGGGTCCCTAGGCAACACCTTC. Translating it yields CASSSLWGSLGNTF.